This is a list of T cell receptor beta chains from one sample in a study of cytomegalovirus exposure and HLA in healthy donors. This table comes from immunoSEQ multiplex PCR, and its TCRdb copy is limited to in-frame clones, with some not included. The sample has about 55,000 clones, around three fifths seen once. The sequenced material came from PBMCs. All receptors derive from a human donor in good health. The CDR3 runs from the conserved cysteine through the conserved F or W.

CDR3aa: CASSFAAGNTIYF
v_gene: TRBV14
j_gene: TRBJ1-3

CDR3aa: CASSLLAAYRSSGNTIYF
v_gene: TRBV7-8
j_gene: TRBJ1-3

CDR3aa: CASSPQANTGELFF
v_gene: TRBV18
j_gene: TRBJ2-2

CDR3aa: CASNLRGFRNEQFF
v_gene: TRBV14
j_gene: TRBJ2-1

CDR3aa: CASSPQGSYEQYF
v_gene: TRBV5-6
j_gene: TRBJ2-7

CDR3aa: CASSFGDRGYEQYF
v_gene: TRBV5-4
j_gene: TRBJ2-7

CDR3aa: CASSVVRGPLDEQFF
v_gene: TRBV18
j_gene: TRBJ2-1

CDR3aa: CASSLGLLTYETQYF
v_gene: TRBV9
j_gene: TRBJ2-5

CDR3aa: CATSRVGIPGGEQYF
v_gene: TRBV15
j_gene: TRBJ2-5

CDR3aa: CASSVGLGSEAFF
v_gene: TRBV9
j_gene: TRBJ1-1

CDR3aa: CASSLGLRYGYTF
v_gene: TRBV11-2
j_gene: TRBJ1-2

CDR3aa: CASSLKGYGSPLHF
v_gene: TRBV7-2
j_gene: TRBJ1-6

CDR3aa: CASSQDNARTVTYEQYF
v_gene: TRBV4-3
j_gene: TRBJ2-7

CDR3aa: CASSLPGTENTEAFF
v_gene: TRBV5-4
j_gene: TRBJ1-1

CDR3aa: CASLLGAGGFHEQYF
v_gene: TRBV7-9
j_gene: TRBJ2-7

CDR3aa: CASSPREGRSTDTQYF
v_gene: TRBV6-6
j_gene: TRBJ2-3

CDR3aa: CASRLSGGDDEQFF
v_gene: TRBV12-2
j_gene: TRBJ2-1

CDR3aa: CASKISGGYEQYF
v_gene: TRBV6-1
j_gene: TRBJ2-7

CDR3aa: CASSRGGATEAFF
v_gene: TRBV9
j_gene: TRBJ1-1

CDR3aa: CASSALAGGLDTGELFF
v_gene: TRBV19
j_gene: TRBJ2-2

CDR3aa: CASSPPRSPLHF
v_gene: TRBV7-3
j_gene: TRBJ1-6

CDR3aa: CASSQAGTGTYEQYF
v_gene: TRBV4-3
j_gene: TRBJ2-7

CDR3aa: CASSSGRSGGGQYF
v_gene: TRBV7-6
j_gene: TRBJ2-5

CDR3aa: CASSVGGGGAYEQYF
v_gene: TRBV9
j_gene: TRBJ2-7

CDR3aa: CASSWTGSGSEAFF
v_gene: TRBV27
j_gene: TRBJ1-1

CDR3aa: CASSQDLRDYNEQFF
v_gene: TRBV4-1
j_gene: TRBJ2-1

CDR3aa: CASSQDQASGARDTQYF
v_gene: TRBV4-1
j_gene: TRBJ2-3

CDR3aa: CASSSGIYYEQYF
v_gene: TRBV19
j_gene: TRBJ2-7

CDR3aa: CAWTADSAQNQPQHF
v_gene: TRBV30
j_gene: TRBJ1-5

CDR3aa: CAWSWGQGSEQYF
v_gene: TRBV30
j_gene: TRBJ2-7

CDR3aa: CAWSAQYYGYTF
v_gene: TRBV30
j_gene: TRBJ1-2

CDR3aa: CASTLQETQYF
v_gene: TRBV11-2
j_gene: TRBJ2-5

CDR3aa: CASSEGGYSNQPQHF
v_gene: TRBV6-1
j_gene: TRBJ1-5

CDR3aa: CASRDTGTTNTEAFF
v_gene: TRBV9
j_gene: TRBJ1-1

CDR3aa: CASRPDRATEAFF
v_gene: TRBV6-5
j_gene: TRBJ1-1

CDR3aa: CASSLAPGPYSYEQYF
v_gene: TRBV5-5
j_gene: NA

CDR3aa: CASSDPTGANYGYTF
v_gene: TRBV25-1
j_gene: TRBJ1-2

CDR3aa: CAWTTNSNQPQHF
v_gene: TRBV30
j_gene: TRBJ1-5

CDR3aa: CASTTSGTHVYEQYF
v_gene: TRBV2
j_gene: TRBJ2-7

CDR3aa: CASSLPQLNYGYTF
v_gene: TRBV5-6
j_gene: TRBJ1-2

CDR3aa: CASSLGQKMEKLFF
v_gene: TRBV5-4
j_gene: TRBJ1-4

CDR3aa: CASSQDVAVNQPQHF
v_gene: TRBV4-1
j_gene: TRBJ1-5